This T cell receptor beta chain was captured by sequencing in a study of blood T cell repertoires in COVID-19 (dated by TCRdb to about 2020). A note on the overall study: Samples covering the acute and convalescent phases of COVID-19 were provided by collaborators in the United States, Italy and Spain. The material from the prospective study consisted of cDNA or gDNA derived from T cells, B-cell-depleted T cells, or PBMCs. The dataset comprised deeply sampled blood TCRbeta repertoires from subjects exposed to, actively infected with, or recovered from COVID-19. A freely available public database, intended as a resource for researchers studying the immune response to SARS-CoV-2, is where the repertoires were released. Samples came from the ongoing ImmuneRACE study (first 160 participants) plus 1,254 subjects from 6 global collaborators. The sample metadata nearly always contained a de-identified subject ID, COVID-19 status, age in years and sex. Where available, HLA class I and class II types were taken from metadata supplied by the sample provider and were not determined by assay-based typing. What the research found in general, with its limitations: How much clinical and demographic metadata was included differed by source and by participant, and the metadata was provided uncurated.

The collaborating institutions used their own protocols to collect whole blood in K2EDTA tubes. For TCRbeta analysis, collaborators shipped samples as frozen whole blood, isolated PBMCs, or DNA extracted from either of those sample types. Notes on this clone: Its antigen remains unidentified. Base qualities are not at hand, and no much larger clone is one base apart.

From the germline V gene, CDR1 is MNHEY and CDR2 is SVGAGI. Trimming at the junction amounts to 7 bases on V and 10 bases on J, and the germline ends lie 16 bases apart. The CDR3 runs 12 residues from the cysteine to the phenylalanine. Only the CDR3 region is kept as DNA, spanning 36 bases read in frame from base 1. The immunoSEQ Assay, a bias-controlled multiplex PCR, was used to amplify TCRbeta CDR3 regions from genomic DNA. As for the original processing: Within the assay, amplification of reference gene primers was used to estimate how many nucleated cells each sample contained. Sequence reads were collapsed and filtered to measure the absolute abundance of every unique TCRbeta CDR3 rearrangement. For each sample, productive Simpson clonality was calculated as the square root of Simpson's diversity index over productive rearrangements. The immuneACCESS repertoire file appears here via TCRdb, limited to in-frame rearrangements. These files lack a portion of the clones; in checked studies, under half of the deficit traces to unresolved V genes, and the cause of the others is not known. V, J and clone size were drawn from that table, and D and trimming were deduced from the DNA. This sample is represented by approximately 35,000 clones; 78% of them were singletons. The ten largest clones take up roughly a third of the sample.

What was sequenced was peripheral blood. This TCR came from a man at least 80 years old with acute or convalescent COVID-19. The rearranged segments are TRBV6-5 and TRBJ1-2; TRBD1 could be the D gene, as 6 bases match. The DNA sequence follows: TGTGCCAGCACCAAAAATGGGGGCCCCTACACCTTC. Its protein product is CASTKNGGPYTF.